This TCR beta chain was sequenced in a study of blood T cell repertoires in COVID-19. The wider study: Samples of COVID-19 (acute and convalescent) were obtained from the United States, Italy and Spain. PBMCs, B-cell-depleted T cells, or T cells provided the cDNA or gDNA that made up the material.

Participant-given clinical history determined each cohort assignment. Recovered Cohort 3 donors showed two negative PCRs, clearance, or symptom resolution. Profiling relied on immunoSEQ multiplex PCR, and the TCRdb table lists in-frame clones only, not all of them. The table records 140,000 to 150,000 clones, just under 85% of them present only once. This CDR3 contains 15 residues. Germline CDR1 SNHLY, CDR2 FYNNEI. V was pared by 4 bases and J by 6 bases, with 16 bases between. The rearrangement uses TRBV2 and TRBJ1-5, with D possibly TRBD1 on 6 matching bases. Sequenced sample: PBMCs or T cells enriched from blood (not recorded which). The source is a middle-aged woman who had recovered from COVID-19. The CDR3 region is CASSVSRGPGQPQHF. In DNA form, the CDR3 reads TGTGCCAGCAGTGTATCCAGGGGCCCCGGTCAGCCCCAGCATTTT.